Reported below is one T cell receptor (beta chain). Its antigen remains unidentified. The sample holds no much larger clone one base away, and base qualities are not on file. These data are taken from a study of T-cell reconstitution after alpha-beta-depleted transplantation in children (dated by TCRdb to about 2016). Study-wide context: Using TCR repertoire profiling, the study followed T-cell immune reconstitution in a quantitative way in children after TCRalphabeta/CD19-depleted allogeneic hematopoietic cell transplantation.

Libraries were made using PCR. Reads for this sample came from an Illumina HiSeq 2500. Molecular barcoding was employed in the preparation of TCR libraries, with unique molecular identifiers being used to normalize TCRbeta repertoire quantification. TCRdb's own reprocessing of the public reads used fastp at Q25 and MiXCR and kept productive beta chains. Duplicate CDR3 protein sequences are folded into a single record with the most common DNA and genes. The sample table records roughly 350,000 distinct CDR3 sequences; about 16% of these occur just once. Just over 40% of the sample rests with the top ten. V has 3 bases trimmed and J has 7 bases trimmed; junction bases matching no gene number 4. From the cysteine up to the phenylalanine, the CDR3 has a length of 14 residues. Only the CDR3 portion is preserved as DNA: 42 bases, with reading frame beginning at the first base. Based on the germline V gene, the CDR1 and CDR2 sequences are SGHVS and FQNEAQ.

What the treatment or condition label conveys for this sample: allogeneic hematopoietic cell transplantation with graft depleted of TCRalphabeta T cells and CD19 B cells. Transplant recipients were children who received TCRalphabeta/CD19-depleted allogeneic hematopoietic cell grafts. The paper's findings and limits, for the study overall: The apparently early recovery of alphabetaT-cell counts about two months after transplant reportedly depended on only several hundred rapidly expanded clones that came from non-depleted graft cells. In some patients, the high TCRbeta diversity seen at day 60 was put down to recipient T cells and intrathymic progenitors that had survived conditioning. Over the following months the frequencies of hyperexpanded clones went down, and after one year T-cell counts and TCRbeta diversity were mostly credited to newly produced T cells.

The receptor was derived from a male patient between 2 and 10 years old who had a stem cell transplant for acute lymphoblastic leukemia, so the T cells may come from the graft donor. Source: PBMCs, mostly from graft donor cells, taken 360 days after TCRalphabeta/CD19-depleted stem cell transplant. The sequence joins TRBV7-8 to TRBJ2-3, with 10 junctional bases fitting TRBD2. The DNA is as follows: TGTGCCAGCAGCTTCAGGACTAGCGGCAATACGCAGTATTTT. Its product reads: CASSFRTSGNTQYF.